This T cell receptor beta chain came from a study of shared clonotypes between healthy human individuals. Overall study: Per donor, CD8 memory used one plate, CD8 naive used two, CD4 memory used three and CD4 naive used three. Study-wide findings and caveats: All-four-donor shared clonotypes had higher generation probabilities than non-shared clonotypes did.

As regards this clone: Its antigen is unknown.

Sequenced by immunoSEQ multiplex PCR; TCRdb stores in-frame clones only, minus some. Of approximately 320,000 clones in the sample, roughly 84% were seen once. Those who donated were healthy HIV-negative adults, with no recent acute infections or vaccinations reported. What CD8 memory combined were CD45RO+ cells and CCR7-negative CD45RA+ TemRA cells. The origin of this receptor is a man aged 18-30 years in good health. The specimen was memory CD8+ T cells sorted from blood. Specified subset: CD45RO+ cells pooled with CCR7-negative TemRA cells.

The CDR3 DNA reads TGCGCCAGCAGCTTCCGGGACAGGGGCGTCTATGGCTACACCTTC. It translates to CASSFRDRGVYGYTF. This chain connects TRBV5-1 to TRBJ1-2, with 10 bases lining up with TRBD1. Per the germline V gene, CDR1 is SGHRS and CDR2 is YFSETQ. The V gene end was trimmed by 2 bases and the J gene end by 4 bases; junction bases not matched to a gene: 5. The CDR3 contains 15 residues.